This T cell receptor beta chain was recorded in a study of blood T cell repertoires in COVID-19. On the study more broadly: Researchers got acute and convalescent COVID-19 samples from the United States, Italy and Spain.

Study processing details: It was from reference gene primer amplification that nucleated cell counts were estimated. Method: immunoSEQ multiplex PCR; TCRdb's copy keeps in-frame clones and lacks some. The D gene and trimming were derived from the DNA, and the V and J assignments and clone size from that table. Among about 43,000 clones listed, around 87% were seen once. The CDR3 runs 11 residues. CDR1 SGHAT and CDR2 FQNNGV come from the germline V gene. Trimming cost V 2 bases and J 3 bases, with 2 bases left between them. The TCR sequence derives from a human donor in a cohort sampled during active COVID-19. Sequenced sample: peripheral blood. The chain carries TRBV11-2 and TRBJ2-7; D gene ambiguous. The CDR3 bases are TGTGCCAGCAGCTTACACTACGAGCAGTACTTC. Residues: CASSLHYEQYF.